Listed here is a single T cell receptor beta chain. In the original processing: Using reference gene primer amplification, nucleated cell counts were estimated. Assay used: immunoSEQ multiplex PCR; TCRdb lists only in-frame clones, some missing. V and J calls and clone size are given by that table; D and trimming were obtained from the DNA. The sample shows about 260,000 clones, about 89% of them seen only once. The data were taken from a study of blood T cell repertoires in COVID-19. Study information: Sites in the United States, Italy and Spain provided acute and convalescent COVID-19 samples. From T cells, B-cell-depleted T cells, or PBMCs came the material, which was cDNA or gDNA.

V dropped 2 bases and J dropped 8 bases, with 18 bases sitting between them. CDR3 size: 15 residues. The germline V gene encodes CDR1 MNHNS and CDR2 SASEGT. The specimen sequenced was peripheral blood. This sequence joins TRBV6-1 and TRBJ1-2; no clear D. The receptor's source is a middle-aged man with active or convalescent COVID-19. CDR3 nucleotides: TGTGCCAGCAGTGAAATATTTTTCATGACGGAGGGCTACACCTTC. Residues: CASSEIFFMTEGYTF.